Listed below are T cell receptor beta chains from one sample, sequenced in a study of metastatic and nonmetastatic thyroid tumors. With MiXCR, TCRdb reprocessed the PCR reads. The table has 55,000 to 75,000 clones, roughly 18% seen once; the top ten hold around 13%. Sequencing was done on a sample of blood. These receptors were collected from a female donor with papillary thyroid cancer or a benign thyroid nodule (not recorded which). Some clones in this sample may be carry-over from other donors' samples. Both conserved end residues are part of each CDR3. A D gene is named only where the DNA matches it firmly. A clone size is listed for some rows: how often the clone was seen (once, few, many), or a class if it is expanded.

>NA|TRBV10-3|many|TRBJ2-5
CAISESLGAQETQYF
TGTGCCATCAGTGAGTCGCTGGGGGCCCAAGAGACCCAGTACTTC
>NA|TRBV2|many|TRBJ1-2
CASSFRESGYTF
TGTGCCAGCAGTTTTAGGGAAAGTGGCTACACCTTC
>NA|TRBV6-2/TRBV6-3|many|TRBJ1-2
CASSYSGPTAYGYTF
TGTGCCAGCAGTTACTCCGGACCTACGGCTTATGGCTACACCTTC
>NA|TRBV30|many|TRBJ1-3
CAAQGSRNTIYF
TGTGCCGCACAGGGATCTAGAAACACCATATATTTT
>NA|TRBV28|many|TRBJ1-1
CASSLGQMNTEAFF
TGTGCCAGCAGTTTGGGTCAGATGAACACTGAAGCTTTCTTT
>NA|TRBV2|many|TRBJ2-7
CASSEQGHDLGEQYF
TGTGCCAGCAGTGAACAGGGTCATGACTTGGGCGAGCAGTACTTC
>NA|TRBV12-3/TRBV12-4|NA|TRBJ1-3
CASRDSSGNTIYF
TGTGCCAGCAGGGACAGCTCTGGAAACACCATATATTTT
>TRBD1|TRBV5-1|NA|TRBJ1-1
CASSPGGTGAHTEAFF
TGCGCCAGCAGCCCCGGAGGGACAGGGGCACACACTGAAGCTTTCTTT
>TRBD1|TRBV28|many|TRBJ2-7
CASTVGQGPLGEQYF
TGTGCCAGCACCGTGGGACAGGGGCCTTTGGGCGAGCAGTACTTC
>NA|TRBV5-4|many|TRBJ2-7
CASSLYAALGEQYF
TGTGCCAGCAGCTTGTACGCTGCTCTCGGCGAGCAGTACTTC
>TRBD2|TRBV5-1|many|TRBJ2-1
CASSWTSGGGNEQFF
TGCGCCAGCAGCTGGACTAGCGGGGGGGGTAATGAGCAGTTCTTC
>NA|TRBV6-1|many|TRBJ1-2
CASTDGGYGYTF
TGTGCCAGCACCGATGGGGGCTATGGCTACACCTTC
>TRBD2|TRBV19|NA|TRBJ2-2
CASAPGLAGGELFF
TGTGCCAGTGCCCCGGGACTAGCGGGCGGGGAGCTGTTTTTT
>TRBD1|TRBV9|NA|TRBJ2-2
CASSVVQGGSGELFF
TGTGCCAGCAGCGTAGTACAGGGGGGATCCGGGGAGCTGTTTTTT
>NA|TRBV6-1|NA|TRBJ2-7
CARNKQGSHEQYF
TGTGCCAGAAATAAGCAGGGGTCCCACGAGCAGTACTTC
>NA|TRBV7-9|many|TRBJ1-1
CTSSSDGVAEAFF
TGTACCAGCAGCTCGGATGGGGTCGCTGAAGCTTTCTTT
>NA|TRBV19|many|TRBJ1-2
CASSDRESGSYGYTF
TGTGCCAGTAGTGATCGGGAGTCCGGGAGCTATGGCTACACCTTC
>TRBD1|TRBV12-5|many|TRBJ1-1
CASGLAPQGKEAFF
TGTGCTAGTGGTTTGGCCCCACAGGGGAAGGAAGCTTTCTTT
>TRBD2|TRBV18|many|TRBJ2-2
CASSPLPAGGVNTGELFF
TGTGCCAGCTCACCCCTACCCGCGGGGGGGGTAAACACCGGGGAGCTGTTTTTT
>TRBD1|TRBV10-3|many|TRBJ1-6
CAISEADRVNSPLHF
TGTGCCATCAGTGAAGCCGACAGGGTCAATTCACCCCTCCACTTT
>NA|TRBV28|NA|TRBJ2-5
CASSSPMGSETQYF
TGTGCCAGCAGTTCCCCAATGGGCTCGGAGACCCAGTACTTC
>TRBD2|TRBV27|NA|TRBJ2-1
CASSYPPGTSRHNEQFF
TGTGCCAGCAGTTACCCCCCCGGGACTAGCAGGCACAATGAGCAGTTCTTC
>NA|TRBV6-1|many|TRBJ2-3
CASSEYWQVTDTQYF
TGTGCCAGCAGTGAATACTGGCAGGTAACAGATACGCAGTATTTT
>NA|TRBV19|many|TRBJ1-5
CASRGGAGDGNQPQHF
TGTGCCAGTAGGGGGGGAGCCGGGGATGGCAATCAGCCCCAGCATTTT
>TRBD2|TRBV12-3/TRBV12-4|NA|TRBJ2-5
CASSLSFLAGETQYF
TGTGCCAGCAGTTTATCATTTCTAGCGGGAGAGACCCAGTACTTC
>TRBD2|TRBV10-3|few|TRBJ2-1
CAISRPPGTSGINEQFF
TGTGCCATCAGCCGCCCTCCTGGGACTAGCGGGATAAATGAGCAGTTCTTC
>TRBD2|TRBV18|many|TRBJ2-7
CASSPRSGASYEQYF
TGTGCCAGCTCACCACGTAGCGGGGCCTCCTACGAGCAGTACTTC
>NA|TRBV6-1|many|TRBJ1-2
CASSSTTGFYGYTF
TGTGCCAGCAGTTCCACAACAGGTTTCTATGGCTACACCTTC
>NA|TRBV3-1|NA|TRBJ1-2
CASSQGTEGYTF
TGTGCCAGCAGCCAAGGGACGGAAGGCTACACCTTC
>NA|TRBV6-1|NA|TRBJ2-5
CASSTAEGRETQYF
TGTGCCAGCAGTACCGCGGAGGGCAGAGAGACCCAGTACTTC
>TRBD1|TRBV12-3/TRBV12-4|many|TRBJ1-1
CASSLGDRGAFF
TGTGCCAGCAGTTTAGGGGACAGGGGAGCTTTCTTT
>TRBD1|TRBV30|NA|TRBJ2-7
CASWDRSNYEQYF
TGTGCCTCTTGGGACAGGTCAAACTACGAGCAGTACTTC
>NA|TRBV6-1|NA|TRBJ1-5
CASSPLSNQPQHF
TGTGCCAGCAGTCCCCTCTCGAATCAGCCCCAGCATTTT
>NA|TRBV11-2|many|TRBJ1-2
CASSSAIDRGYGYTF
TGTGCCAGCAGCTCTGCCATAGACAGAGGCTATGGCTACACCTTC
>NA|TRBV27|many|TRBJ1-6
CASSSTPPETPLHF
TGTGCCAGCAGTTCAACACCCCCGGAAACACCCCTCCACTTT
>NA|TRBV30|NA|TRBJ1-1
CAWSVRMLAFF
TGTGCCTGGAGCGTCCGGATGTTAGCTTTCTTT
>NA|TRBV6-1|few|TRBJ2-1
CASDFYSEQFF
TGTGCCAGCGATTTTTACAGTGAGCAGTTCTTC
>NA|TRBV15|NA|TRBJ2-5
CATSSSWGARETQYF
TGTGCCACCAGCAGCTCCTGGGGGGCGAGGGAGACCCAGTACTTC
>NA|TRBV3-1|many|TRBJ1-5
CASSQTGVHNQPQHF
TGTGCCAGCAGCCAGACAGGCGTCCATAATCAGCCCCAGCATTTT
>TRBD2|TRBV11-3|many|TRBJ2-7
CASSLGLAGVYYEQYF
TGTGCCAGCAGCTTAGGTCTAGCGGGAGTGTACTACGAGCAGTACTTC
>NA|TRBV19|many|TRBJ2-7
CASSPGIYYEQYF
TGTGCCAGTAGTCCCGGGATTTACTACGAGCAGTACTTC
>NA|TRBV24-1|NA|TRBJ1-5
CATSDSGSGDQPQHF
TGTGCCACCAGTGATTCGGGTAGTGGAGATCAGCCCCAGCATTTT
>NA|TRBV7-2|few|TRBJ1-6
CASSLFGGTNSPLHF
TGTGCCAGCAGCTTATTTGGAGGGACAAACTCACCCCTCCACTTT
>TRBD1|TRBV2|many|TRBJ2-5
CASSEAIWGTESETQYF
TGTGCCAGCAGTGAGGCCATATGGGGGACAGAGTCGGAGACCCAGTACTTC
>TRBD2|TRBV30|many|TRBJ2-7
CAWRVAGGPEEQYF
TGTGCCTGGAGGGTAGCGGGAGGGCCGGAGGAGCAGTACTTC
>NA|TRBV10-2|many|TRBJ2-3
CASWRAGSTDTQYF
TGCGCCAGCTGGAGGGCGGGGAGCACAGATACGCAGTATTTT
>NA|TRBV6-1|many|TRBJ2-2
CASSSRSAGELFF
TGTGCCAGCAGTTCAAGATCGGCCGGGGAGCTGTTTTTT
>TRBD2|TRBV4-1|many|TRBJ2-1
CASSQDSGSSYNEQFF
TGCGCCAGCAGCCAAGACAGCGGGAGTTCCTACAATGAGCAGTTCTTC
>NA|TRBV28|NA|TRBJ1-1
CASSLPHRRTEAFF
TGTGCCAGCAGCCTTCCCCACCGTAGGACTGAAGCTTTCTTT
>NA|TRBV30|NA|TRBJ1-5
CACSNYFLNNSNQPQHF
TGTGCCTGCAGTAACTACTTTCTCAACAATAGCAATCAGCCCCAGCATTTT
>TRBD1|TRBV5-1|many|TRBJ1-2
CASSLGTGNAGYTF
TGCGCCAGCAGCTTGGGGACAGGGAATGCTGGCTACACCTTC
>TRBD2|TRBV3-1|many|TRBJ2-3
CASSQDLAGPPDTQYF
TGTGCCAGCAGCCAAGATCTAGCGGGTCCCCCGGATACGCAGTATTTT
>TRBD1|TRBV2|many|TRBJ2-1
CASSEGAGHDEQFF
TGTGCCAGCAGCGAGGGGGCAGGTCACGATGAGCAGTTCTTC
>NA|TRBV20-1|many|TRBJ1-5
CSAASPGYQPQHF
TGCAGTGCCGCCTCCCCGGGGTATCAGCCCCAGCATTTT
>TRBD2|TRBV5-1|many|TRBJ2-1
CASSLGGGLVSYNEQFF
TGCGCCAGCAGCTTGGGAGGTGGACTAGTCTCCTACAATGAGCAGTTCTTC
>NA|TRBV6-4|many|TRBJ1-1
CASRKQGPMNTEAFF
TGTGCCAGCAGAAAACAGGGCCCCATGAACACTGAAGCTTTCTTT
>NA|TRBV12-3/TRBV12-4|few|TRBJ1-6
CASSRSLGAYNSPLHF
TGTGCCAGCAGTCGCTCTCTGGGAGCCTATAATTCACCCCTCCACTTT
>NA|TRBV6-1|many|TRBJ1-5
CASTLHAGSLRPQHF
TGTGCCAGCACCCTCCACGCAGGGTCTCTACGGCCCCAGCATTTT
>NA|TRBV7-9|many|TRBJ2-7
CAVQRDSLGEQYF
TGTGCCGTTCAGCGCGACTCCCTGGGGGAGCAGTACTTC
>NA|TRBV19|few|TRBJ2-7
CASSKAQQVHEQYF
TGTGCCAGTAGTAAGGCCCAACAGGTTCACGAGCAGTACTTC